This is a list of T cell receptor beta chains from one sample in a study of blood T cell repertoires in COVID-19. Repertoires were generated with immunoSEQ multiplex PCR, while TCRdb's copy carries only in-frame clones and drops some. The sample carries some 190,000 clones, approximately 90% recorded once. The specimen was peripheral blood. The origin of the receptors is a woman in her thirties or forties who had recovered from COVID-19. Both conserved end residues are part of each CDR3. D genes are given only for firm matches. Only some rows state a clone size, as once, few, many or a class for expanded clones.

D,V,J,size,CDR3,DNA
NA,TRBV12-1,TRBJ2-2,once,CARSGDRNTGELFF,TGTGCCAGATCGGGAGATAGGAACACCGGGGAGCTGTTTTTT
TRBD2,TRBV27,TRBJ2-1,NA,CASSPQTSGSGEQFF,TGTGCCAGCAGTCCACAGACTAGCGGGAGCGGTGAGCAGTTCTTC
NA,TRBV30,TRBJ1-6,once,CAWQSYNSPLHF,TGTGCCTGGCAATCCTATAATTCACCCCTCCACTTT
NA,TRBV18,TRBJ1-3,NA,CASSLRQTDGNTIYF,TGTGCCAGCTCACTCCGACAGACCGACGGAAACACCATATATTTT
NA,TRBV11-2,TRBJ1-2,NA,CASSLSSGRVGGYTF,TGTGCCAGCAGCTTATCGTCCGGCAGGGTGGGTGGCTACACCTTC
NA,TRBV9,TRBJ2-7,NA,CASSVKPTDSTFYDEQYF,TGTGCCAGCAGCGTAAAACCTACGGACAGTACTTTTTACGACGAGCAGTACTTC
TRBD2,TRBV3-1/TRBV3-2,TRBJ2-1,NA,CASSQPDEAGGLFF,TGTGCCAGCAGCCAGCCCGATGAAGCGGGAGGACTGTTCTTC
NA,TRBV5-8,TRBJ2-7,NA,CASSLAAGAYEQYF,TGTGCCAGCAGCTTGGCCGCCGGAGCCTACGAGCAGTACTTC
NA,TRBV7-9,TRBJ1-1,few,CASSLVLAGTEAFF,TGTGCCAGCAGCTTAGTATTGGCGGGGACTGAAGCTTTCTTT
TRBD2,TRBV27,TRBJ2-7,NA,CASSVGTSASYEQYF,TGTGCCAGCAGTGTCGGGACTAGCGCCTCCTACGAGCAGTACTTC
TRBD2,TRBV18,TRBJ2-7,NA,CASSPGLAEMYEQYF,TGTGCCAGCTCACCAGGACTAGCGGAAATGTACGAGCAGTACTTC
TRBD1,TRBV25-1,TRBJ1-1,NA,CASRSENRGLYTEAFF,TGTGCCAGCCGGAGTGAGAACAGGGGGCTGTACACTGAAGCTTTCTTT
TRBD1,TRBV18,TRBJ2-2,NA,CASSPQRTGSGELFF,TGTGCCAGCTCACCACAAAGGACAGGGTCCGGGGAGCTGTTTTTT
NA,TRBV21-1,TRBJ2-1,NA,CASSKLLAGVNEQFF,TGTGCCAGCAGCAAATTGCTAGCGGGAGTCAATGAGCAGTTCTTC
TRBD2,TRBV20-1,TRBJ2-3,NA,CSASDSGGVRDTQYF,TGCAGTGCTAGTGATAGCGGGGGGGTCCGCGATACGCAGTATTTT
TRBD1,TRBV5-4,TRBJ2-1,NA,CASSLGGPVVYNEQFF,TGTGCCAGCAGCTTAGGGGGCCCCGTGGTTTACAATGAGCAGTTCTTC
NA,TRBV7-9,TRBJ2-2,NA,CASSVQGISGELFF,TGTGCCAGCAGCGTACAGGGTATTAGTGGGGAGCTGTTTTTT
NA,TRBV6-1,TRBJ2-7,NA,CASSEAGGQIYEQYF,TGTGCCAGCAGTGAAGCGGGGGGACAGATCTACGAGCAGTACTTC
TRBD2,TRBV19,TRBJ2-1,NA,CASSIDHGTSNPYNEQFF,TGTGCCAGTAGTATAGATCACGGGACTAGCAACCCCTACAATGAGCAGTTCTTC
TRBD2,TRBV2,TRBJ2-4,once,CASSDVAGGPSMGTKNIQYF,TGTGCCAGCAGTGATGTAGCGGGAGGGCCGAGTATGGGGACCAAAAACATTCAGTACTTC
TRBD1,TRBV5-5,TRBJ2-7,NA,CASSLAGTGWGFRDEQYF,TGTGCCAGCAGCTTGGCCGGGACAGGGTGGGGTTTTCGGGACGAGCAGTACTTC
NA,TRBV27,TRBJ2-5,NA,CASSQRTVGHETQYF,TGTGCCAGCAGTCAAAGGACCGTCGGACATGAGACCCAGTACTTC
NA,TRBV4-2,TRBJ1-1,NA,CASSQRLKHGVNTEAFF,TGTGCCAGCAGCCAAAGACTAAAACACGGTGTGAACACTGAAGCTTTCTTT
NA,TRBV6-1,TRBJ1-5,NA,CASSEYRGNQPQHF,TGTGCCAGCAGTGAGTACAGGGGCAATCAGCCCCAGCATTTT
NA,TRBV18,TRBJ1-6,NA,CASSLGQWGDNSPLHF,TGTGCCAGCTCACTCGGACAGTGGGGAGATAATTCACCCCTCCACTTT
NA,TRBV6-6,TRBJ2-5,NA,CASSYSNSRETQYF,TGTGCCAGCAGTTACTCCAACTCACGGGAGACCCAGTACTTC
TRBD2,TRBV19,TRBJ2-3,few,CASSITSAKTDTQYF,TGTGCCAGTAGTATCACTAGCGCTAAGACAGATACGCAGTATTTT
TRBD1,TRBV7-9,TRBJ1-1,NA,CASSLEGQGRNTEAFF,TGTGCCAGCAGCTTAGAGGGACAGGGTAGGAACACTGAAGCTTTCTTT
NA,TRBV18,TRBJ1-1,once,CASSPPGGKGEAFF,TGTGCCAGCTCACCACCGGGGGGAAAGGGTGAAGCTTTCTTT
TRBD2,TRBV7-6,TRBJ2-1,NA,CASSLDVAGVRYEQFF,TGTGCCAGCAGCTTAGATGTAGCGGGAGTCCGATATGAGCAGTTCTTC
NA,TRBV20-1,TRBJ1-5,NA,CSASLRVSNQPQHF,TGCAGTGCTAGTCTCCGTGTGAGCAATCAGCCCCAGCATTTT
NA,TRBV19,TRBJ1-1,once,CASSIDPGGLDTEAFF,TGTGCCAGTAGTATAGATCCGGGAGGCTTGGACACTGAAGCTTTCTTT